Shown below are 3 T cell receptor beta chains from a single sample sequenced in a study of post-analysis software for immune sequencing data. Study-level findings and limits: Compared with controls, patients had more of 4 to 6 TRBV segments, including TRBV5-6, TRBV5-1 and TRBV20-1.

The authors incorporated unique molecular identifiers into the TCR beta cDNA libraries. TCRdb reprocessed the PCR reads via MiXCR and lists one record per CDR3 protein. The table records about half a million distinct CDR3 sequences, 30% to 40% of them present only once. The antigens of these receptors remain unknown. Sequenced input: blood. The receptors stem from a girl aged 2 to 17 with multiple sclerosis.

The V gene is TRBV13, the J gene TRBJ2-7; TRBD2 matches at 7 bases. Germline values: CDR1 PRHDT, CDR2 FYEKMQ (reference sequence). CDR3 length equals 16 residues. With V trimmed by 0 bases and J by 6 bases, 11 bases remained unmatched. In DNA form, the CDR3 reads TGTGCCAGCAGCTTAGGCGGGGGGACTATCGCCTCCGAGCAGTACTTC. Residues: CASSLGGGTIASEQYF.

The chain combines TRBV12-3 or TRBV12-4 with TRBJ2-7; D is unresolved. This CDR3 is built from 13 residues. V dropped 4 bases and J dropped 3 bases, with 10 bases sitting between them. This CDR3 reads CASSSHSLYEQYF. The CDR3 DNA reads as TGTGCCAGCAGTTCTCACAGCCTCTACGAGCAGTACTTC.

Only a few counts were recorded for this clonotype. This rearrangement joins TRBV7-3 to TRBJ2-5; a weak D match, TRBD2 (5 bases). This CDR3 region has 15 residues. Germline V gene sequence: CDR1 SGHTA, CDR2 FQGTGA. V was clipped by 0 bases and J by 4 bases, with 12 bases between them. CDR3 residues: CASSLTGRQGETQYF. Written as DNA, the CDR3 is TGTGCCAGCAGCTTAACGGGGAGACAAGGAGAGACCCAGTACTTC.